The present TCR beta chain was sequenced within a study of T-cell memory formation after mild COVID-19. Across the whole study: Clustering of TCRs was largely donor specific. Overall study results and limits: Several responding clones turned up in pre-infection memory, indicating that cross-reactive memory may have taken part. Shrinking CD4+ clones resided mostly in CM and EM, and CD8+ ones in EMRA. A second wave expanding day 15 to 37 was CD4+-biased; contracting clones were balanced.

The CDR3 loop spans 14 amino acids. CDR1 MNHEY and CDR2 SVGEGT come from the germline V gene. This clonotype was observed many times. Its matching antigen is unknown. The junction differs from germline at one of its ends, possibly a read error. TCRdb used MiXCR to reprocess the 5' RACE reads, holding one entry per CDR3 protein. The sample has some 150,000 distinct CDR3 sequences, roughly 13% seen once. Sequenced sample: PBMCs or a T cell subset sorted from them (not recorded which). The receptor was isolated from an adult woman who had mild COVID-19 (a few samples of this study predate the infection). Cell type and time point are not known. The chain has TRBV6-2 or TRBV6-3 and TRBJ2-7, with D hard to call. The CDR3 reads CASSYGSSAYGQYF. As DNA, the CDR3 is TGTGCCAGCAGTTACGGCTCGTCAGCCTACGGGCAGTACTTC.